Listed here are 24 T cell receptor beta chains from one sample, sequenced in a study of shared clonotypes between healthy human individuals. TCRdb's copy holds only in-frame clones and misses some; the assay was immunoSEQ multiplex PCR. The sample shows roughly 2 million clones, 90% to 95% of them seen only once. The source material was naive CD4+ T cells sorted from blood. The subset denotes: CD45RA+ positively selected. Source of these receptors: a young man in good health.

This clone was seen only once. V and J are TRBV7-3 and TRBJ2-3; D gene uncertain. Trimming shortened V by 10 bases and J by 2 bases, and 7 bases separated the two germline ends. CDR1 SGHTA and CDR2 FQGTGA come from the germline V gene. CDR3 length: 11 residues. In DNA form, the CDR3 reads TGTGCCACCGGAGCCACAGATACGCAGTATTTT. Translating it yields CATGATDTQYF.

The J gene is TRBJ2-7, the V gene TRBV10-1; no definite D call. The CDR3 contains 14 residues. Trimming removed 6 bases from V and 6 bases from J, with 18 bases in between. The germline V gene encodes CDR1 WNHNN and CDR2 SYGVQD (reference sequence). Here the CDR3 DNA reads TGCGCCAGCAGGAACAGCCCCGAATTTAGCGAGCAGTACTTC. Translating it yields CASRNSPEFSEQYF.

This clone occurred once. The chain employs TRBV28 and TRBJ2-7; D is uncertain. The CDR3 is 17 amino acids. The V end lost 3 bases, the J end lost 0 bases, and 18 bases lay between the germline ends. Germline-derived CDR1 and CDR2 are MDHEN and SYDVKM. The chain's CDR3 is CASSFPYLLGNSYEQYF. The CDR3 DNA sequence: TGTGCCAGCAGTTTCCCCTATCTGTTAGGGAACTCCTACGAGCAGTACTTC.

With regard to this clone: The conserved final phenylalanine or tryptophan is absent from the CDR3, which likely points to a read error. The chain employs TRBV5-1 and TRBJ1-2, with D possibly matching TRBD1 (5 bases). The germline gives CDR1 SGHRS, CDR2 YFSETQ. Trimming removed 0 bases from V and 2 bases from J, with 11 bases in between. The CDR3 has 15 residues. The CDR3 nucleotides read TGCGCCAGCAGCTTGGACCCAGGGACGAACTATGGCTACACCCTC. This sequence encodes CASSLDPGTNYGYTL.

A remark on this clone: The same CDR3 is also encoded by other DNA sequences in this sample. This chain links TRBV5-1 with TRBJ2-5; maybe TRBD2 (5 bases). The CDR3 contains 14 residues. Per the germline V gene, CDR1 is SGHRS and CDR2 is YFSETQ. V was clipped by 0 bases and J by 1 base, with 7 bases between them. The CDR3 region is CASSLGGFQETQYF. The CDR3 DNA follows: TGCGCCAGCAGCTTGGGCGGGTTCCAAGAGACCCAGTACTTC.

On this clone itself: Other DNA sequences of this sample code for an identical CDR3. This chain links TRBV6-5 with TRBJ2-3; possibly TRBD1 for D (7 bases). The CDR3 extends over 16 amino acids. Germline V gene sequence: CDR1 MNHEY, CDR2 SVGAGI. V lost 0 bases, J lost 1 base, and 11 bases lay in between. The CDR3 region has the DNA TGTGCCAGCAGTTACTCAGGCGGGACAGGCACAGATACGCAGTATTTT. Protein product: CASSYSGGTGTDTQYF.

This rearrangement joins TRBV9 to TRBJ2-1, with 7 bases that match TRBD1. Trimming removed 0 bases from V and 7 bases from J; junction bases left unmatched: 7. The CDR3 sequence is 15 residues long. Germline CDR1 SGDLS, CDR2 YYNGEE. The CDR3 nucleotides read TGTGCCAGCAGCGTAGAAGGGGGCTTCGGGAATGAGCAGTTCTTC. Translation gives CASSVEGGFGNEQFF.

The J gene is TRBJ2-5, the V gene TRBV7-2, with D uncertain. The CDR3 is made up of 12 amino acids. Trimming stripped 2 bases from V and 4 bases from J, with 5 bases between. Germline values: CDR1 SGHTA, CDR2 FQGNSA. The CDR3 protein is CASSLNRETQYF. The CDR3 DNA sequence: TGTGCCAGCAGCTTAAACAGAGAGACCCAGTACTTC.

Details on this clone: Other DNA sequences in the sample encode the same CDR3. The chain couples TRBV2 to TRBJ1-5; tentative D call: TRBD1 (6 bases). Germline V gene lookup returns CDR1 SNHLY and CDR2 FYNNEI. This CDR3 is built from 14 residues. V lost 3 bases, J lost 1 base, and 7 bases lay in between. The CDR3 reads CASSDQGSNQPQHF. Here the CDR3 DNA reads TGTGCCAGCAGTGACCAGGGGAGCAATCAGCCCCAGCATTTT.

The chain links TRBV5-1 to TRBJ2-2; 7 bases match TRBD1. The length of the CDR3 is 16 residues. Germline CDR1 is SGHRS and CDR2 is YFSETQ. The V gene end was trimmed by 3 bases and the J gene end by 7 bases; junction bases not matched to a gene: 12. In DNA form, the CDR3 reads TGCGCCAGCAGCTACACCCCCCTACGACAGGGCGGGGAGCTGTTTTTT. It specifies CASSYTPLRQGGELFF.

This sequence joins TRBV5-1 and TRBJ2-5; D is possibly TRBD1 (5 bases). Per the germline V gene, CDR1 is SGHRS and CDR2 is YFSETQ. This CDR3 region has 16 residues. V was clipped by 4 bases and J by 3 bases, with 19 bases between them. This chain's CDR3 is CASSPRGQGPKETQYF. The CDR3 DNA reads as TGCGCCAGCAGCCCCCGTGGGCAGGGCCCCAAAGAGACCCAGTACTTC. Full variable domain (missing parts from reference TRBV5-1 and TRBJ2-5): KAGVTQTPRYLIKTRGQQVTLSCSPISGHRSVSWYQQTPGQGLQFLFEYFSETQRNKGNFPGRFSGRQFSNSRSEMNVSTLELGDSALYLCASSPRGQGPKETQYFGPGTRLLVL.

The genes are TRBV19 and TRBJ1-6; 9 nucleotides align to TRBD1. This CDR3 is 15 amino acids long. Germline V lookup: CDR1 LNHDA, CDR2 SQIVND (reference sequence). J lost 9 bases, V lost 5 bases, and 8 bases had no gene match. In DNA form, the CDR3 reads TGTGCCAGTAGTCCGGGACAGGGAAGGACTTCACCCCTCCACTTT. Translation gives CASSPGQGRTSPLHF.

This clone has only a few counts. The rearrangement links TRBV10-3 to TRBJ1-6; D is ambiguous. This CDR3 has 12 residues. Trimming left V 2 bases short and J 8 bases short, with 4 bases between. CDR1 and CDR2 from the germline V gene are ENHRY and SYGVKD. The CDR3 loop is CAISEMDSPLHF. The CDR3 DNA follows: TGTGCCATCAGTGAGATGGATTCACCCCTCCACTTT.

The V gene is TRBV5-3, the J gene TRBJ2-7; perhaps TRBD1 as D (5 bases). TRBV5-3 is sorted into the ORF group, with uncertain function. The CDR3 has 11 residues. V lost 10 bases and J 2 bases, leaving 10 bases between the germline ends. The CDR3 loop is CASDRAYEQYF. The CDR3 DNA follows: TGTGCCTCCGACAGAGCCTACGAGCAGTACTTC.

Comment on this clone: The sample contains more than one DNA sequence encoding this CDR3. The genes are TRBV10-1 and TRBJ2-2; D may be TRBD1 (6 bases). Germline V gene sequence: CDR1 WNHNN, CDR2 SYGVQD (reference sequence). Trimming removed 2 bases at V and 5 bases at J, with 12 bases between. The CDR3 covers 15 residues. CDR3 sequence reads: CASSEAGVGTGELFF. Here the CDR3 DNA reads TGCGCCAGCAGTGAGGCAGGGGTCGGGACCGGGGAGCTGTTTTTT.

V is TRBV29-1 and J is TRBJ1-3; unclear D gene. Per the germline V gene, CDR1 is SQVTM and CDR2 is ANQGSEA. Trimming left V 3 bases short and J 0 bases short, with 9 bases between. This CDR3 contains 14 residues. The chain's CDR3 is CSVDAGFSGNTIYF. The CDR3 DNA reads TGCAGCGTTGATGCCGGGTTCTCTGGAAACACCATATATTTT.

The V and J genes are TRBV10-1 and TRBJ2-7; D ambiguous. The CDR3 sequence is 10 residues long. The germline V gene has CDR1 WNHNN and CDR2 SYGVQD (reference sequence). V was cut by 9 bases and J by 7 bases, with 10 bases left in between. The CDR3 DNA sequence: TGCGCCAGTCCGTCTCCGGAGCAGTACTTC. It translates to CASPSPEQYF.

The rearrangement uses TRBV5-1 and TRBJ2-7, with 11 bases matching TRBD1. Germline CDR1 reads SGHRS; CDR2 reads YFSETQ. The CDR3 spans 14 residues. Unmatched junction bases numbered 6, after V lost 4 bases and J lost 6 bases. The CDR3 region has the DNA TGCGCCAGCAGCCACGGACAGGGGGCTAGCGAGCAGTACTTC. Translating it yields CASSHGQGASEQYF. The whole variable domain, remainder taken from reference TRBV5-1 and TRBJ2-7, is KAGVTQTPRYLIKTRGQQVTLSCSPISGHRSVSWYQQTPGQGLQFLFEYFSETQRNKGNFPGRFSGRQFSNSRSEMNVSTLELGDSALYLCASSHGQGASEQYFGPGTRLTVT.

The CDR3 DNA reads as TGTGCCAGCGGGATCCTGGGACAGACAAGGGATACGCAGTATTTT. It specifies CASGILGQTRDTQYF. The chain recombines TRBV28 with TRBJ2-3; 7 bases match TRBD1. This CDR3 is 15 amino acids long. Germline V gene lookup returns CDR1 MDHEN and CDR2 SYDVKM. J was trimmed by 6 bases and V by 8 bases; bases with no gene match: 14.

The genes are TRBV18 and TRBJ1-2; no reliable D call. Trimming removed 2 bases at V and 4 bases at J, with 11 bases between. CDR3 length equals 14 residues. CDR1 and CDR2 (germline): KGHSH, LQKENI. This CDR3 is CASSPAGNPYGYTF. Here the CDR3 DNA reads TGTGCCAGCTCACCAGCAGGAAACCCCTATGGCTACACCTTC.

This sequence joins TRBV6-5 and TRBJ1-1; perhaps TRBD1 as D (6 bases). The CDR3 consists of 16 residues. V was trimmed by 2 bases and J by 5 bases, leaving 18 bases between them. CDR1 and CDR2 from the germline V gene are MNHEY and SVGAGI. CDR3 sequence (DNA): TGTGCCAGCAGTTACCGCGGGGGCGCTCTGAGTACTGAAGCTTTCTTT. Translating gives CASSYRGGALSTEAFF.

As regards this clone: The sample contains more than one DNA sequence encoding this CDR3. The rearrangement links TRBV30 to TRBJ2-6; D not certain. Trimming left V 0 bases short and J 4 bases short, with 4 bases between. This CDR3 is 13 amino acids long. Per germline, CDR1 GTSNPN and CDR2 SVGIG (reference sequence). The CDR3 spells CAWSVTGANVLTF. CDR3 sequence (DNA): TGTGCCTGGAGTGTAACCGGGGCCAACGTCCTGACTTTC.

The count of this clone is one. CDR3 sequence: CAWRGPKDPTLHF. DNA of the CDR3: TGTGCCTGGAGGGGTCCCAAAGATCCTACCCTCCACTTT. This chain joins TRBV30 and TRBJ1-6; D remains ambiguous. The V and J ends lost 3 bases and 14 bases respectively, with 17 bases between them. The CDR3 consists of 13 residues. Germline V gene lookup returns CDR1 GTSNPN and CDR2 SVGIG (reference sequence).

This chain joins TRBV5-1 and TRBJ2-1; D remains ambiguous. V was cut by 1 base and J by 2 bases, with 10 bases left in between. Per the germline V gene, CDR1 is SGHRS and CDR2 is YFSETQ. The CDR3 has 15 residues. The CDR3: CASSLLSETYNEQFF. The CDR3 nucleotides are TGCGCCAGCAGCTTGCTATCGGAGACCTACAATGAGCAGTTCTTC. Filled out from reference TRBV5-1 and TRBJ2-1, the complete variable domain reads KAGVTQTPRYLIKTRGQQVTLSCSPISGHRSVSWYQQTPGQGLQFLFEYFSETQRNKGNFPGRFSGRQFSNSRSEMNVSTLELGDSALYLCASSLLSETYNEQFFGPGTRLTVL.